One TCR beta chain is described in this entry. This sample was taken from a study of blood T cell repertoires in COVID-19. Study background: Material from acute and convalescent COVID-19 was sourced from the United States, Italy and Spain.

Original methodology: Reference gene primers were amplified, and this amplification served to estimate nucleated cell counts. Sequenced by immunoSEQ multiplex PCR; TCRdb stores in-frame clones only, minus some. The V and J calls and clone size are taken from that table; D and trimming were inferred from the DNA. This sample yields 180,000 or so clones, of which over 75% are seen a single time; roughly 11% belongs to the top ten. Categorization into cohorts depended on clinical history that participants reported. Germline lookup yields CDR1 SGHVS and CDR2 FQNEAQ. This CDR3 has 14 amino acids. After removal of 4 bases from V and 3 bases from J, the junction contained 5 bases not matched to a gene.

This receptor was taken from a man aged 45-65 years who had recovered from COVID-19. The V and J genes are TRBV7-8 and TRBJ2-5; 7 bases align to TRBD1. Sequencing was performed on PBMCs or T cells enriched from blood (not recorded which). Here the CDR3 reads CASSSGTEKETQYF. The CDR3 nucleotides are TGTGCCAGCAGCTCCGGGACAGAAAAAGAGACCCAGTACTTC. Full variable domain (rest looked up from reference TRBV7-8 and TRBJ2-5): GAGVSQSPRYKVAKRGQDVALRCDPISGHVSLFWYQQALGQGPEFLTYFQNEAQLDKSGLPSDRFFAERPEGSVSTLKIQRTQQEDSAVYLCASSSGTEKETQYFGPGTRLLVL.